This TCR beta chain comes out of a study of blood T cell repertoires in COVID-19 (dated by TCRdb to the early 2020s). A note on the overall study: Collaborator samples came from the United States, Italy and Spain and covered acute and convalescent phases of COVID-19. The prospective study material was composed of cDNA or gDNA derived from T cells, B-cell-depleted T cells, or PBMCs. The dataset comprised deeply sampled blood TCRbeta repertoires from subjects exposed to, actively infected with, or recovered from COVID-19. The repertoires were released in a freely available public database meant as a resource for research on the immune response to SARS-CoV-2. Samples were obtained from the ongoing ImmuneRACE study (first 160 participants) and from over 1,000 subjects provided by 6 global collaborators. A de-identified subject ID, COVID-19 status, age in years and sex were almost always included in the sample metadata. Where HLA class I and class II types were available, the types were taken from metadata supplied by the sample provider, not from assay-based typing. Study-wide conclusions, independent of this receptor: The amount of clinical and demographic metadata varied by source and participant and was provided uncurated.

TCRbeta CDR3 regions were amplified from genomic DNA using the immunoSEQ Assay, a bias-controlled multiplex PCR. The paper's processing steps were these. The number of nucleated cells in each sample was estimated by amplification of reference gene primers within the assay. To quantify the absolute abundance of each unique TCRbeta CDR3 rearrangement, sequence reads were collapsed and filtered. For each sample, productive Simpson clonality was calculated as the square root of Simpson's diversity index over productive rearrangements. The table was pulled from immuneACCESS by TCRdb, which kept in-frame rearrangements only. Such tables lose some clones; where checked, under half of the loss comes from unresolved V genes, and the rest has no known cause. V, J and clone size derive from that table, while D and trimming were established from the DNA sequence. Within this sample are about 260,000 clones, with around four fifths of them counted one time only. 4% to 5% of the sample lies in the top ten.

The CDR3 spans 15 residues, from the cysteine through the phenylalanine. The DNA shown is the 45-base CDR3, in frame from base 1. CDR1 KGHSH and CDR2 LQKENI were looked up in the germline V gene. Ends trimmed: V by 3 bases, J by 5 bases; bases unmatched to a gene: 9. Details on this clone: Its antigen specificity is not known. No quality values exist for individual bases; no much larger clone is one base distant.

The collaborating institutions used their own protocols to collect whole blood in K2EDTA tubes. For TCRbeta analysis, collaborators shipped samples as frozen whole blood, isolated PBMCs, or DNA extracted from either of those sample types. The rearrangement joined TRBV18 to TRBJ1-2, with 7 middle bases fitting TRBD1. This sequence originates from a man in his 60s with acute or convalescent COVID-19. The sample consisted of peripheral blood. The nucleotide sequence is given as TGTGCCAGCTCACCCCTAGAGACAGGGATATATGGCTACACCTTC. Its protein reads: CASSPLETGIYGYTF.